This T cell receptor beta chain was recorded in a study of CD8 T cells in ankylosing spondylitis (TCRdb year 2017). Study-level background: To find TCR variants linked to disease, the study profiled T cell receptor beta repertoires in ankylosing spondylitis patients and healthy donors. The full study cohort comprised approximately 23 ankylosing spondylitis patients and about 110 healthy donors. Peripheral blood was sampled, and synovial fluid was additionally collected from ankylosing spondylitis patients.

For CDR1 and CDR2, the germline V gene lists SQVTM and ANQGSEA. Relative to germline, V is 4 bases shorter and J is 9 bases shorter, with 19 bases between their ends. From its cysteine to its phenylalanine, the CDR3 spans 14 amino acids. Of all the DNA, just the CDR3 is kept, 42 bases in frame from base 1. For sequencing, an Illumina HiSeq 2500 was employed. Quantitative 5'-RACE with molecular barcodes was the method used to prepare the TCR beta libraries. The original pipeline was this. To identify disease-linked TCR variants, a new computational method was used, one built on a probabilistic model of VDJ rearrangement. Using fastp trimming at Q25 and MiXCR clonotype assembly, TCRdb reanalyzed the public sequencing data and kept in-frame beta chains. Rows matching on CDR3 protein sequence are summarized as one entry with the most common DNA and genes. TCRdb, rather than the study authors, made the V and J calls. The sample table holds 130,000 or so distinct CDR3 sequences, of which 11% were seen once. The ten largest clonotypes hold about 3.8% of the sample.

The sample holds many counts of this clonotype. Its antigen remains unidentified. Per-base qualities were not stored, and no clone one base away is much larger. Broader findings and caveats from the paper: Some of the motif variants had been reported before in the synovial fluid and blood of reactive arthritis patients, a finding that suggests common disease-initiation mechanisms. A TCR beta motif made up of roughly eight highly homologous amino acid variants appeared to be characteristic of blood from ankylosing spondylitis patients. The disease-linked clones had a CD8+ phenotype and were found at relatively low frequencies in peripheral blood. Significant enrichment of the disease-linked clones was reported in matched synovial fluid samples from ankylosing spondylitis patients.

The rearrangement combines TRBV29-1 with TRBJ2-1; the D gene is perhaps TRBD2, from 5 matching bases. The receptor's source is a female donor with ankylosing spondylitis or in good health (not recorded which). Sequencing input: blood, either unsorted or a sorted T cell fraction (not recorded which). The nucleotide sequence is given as TGCAGCGTTGCGACTACCGCCAGATACGGTGAGCAGTTCTTC. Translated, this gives CSVATTARYGEQFF.